Detailed here is one T cell receptor beta chain. The data are from a study of blood T cell repertoires in COVID-19. Study details: Sites across the United States, Italy and Spain contributed samples from acute and convalescent COVID-19. PBMCs, B-cell-depleted T cells, or T cells provided the cDNA or gDNA that made up the material.

Generated by immunoSEQ multiplex PCR, the TCRdb table keeps only in-frame clones and is missing some. The table has about 40,000 clones, 70% to 90% seen once. Unmatched junction bases numbered 7, after V lost 7 bases and J lost 4 bases. The CDR3 has 13 amino acids. Germline V gives CDR1 SQVTM, CDR2 ANQGSEA. This chain uses TRBV29-1 with TRBJ1-1; 9 bases line up with TRBD1. This sequence was found in a man aged 45-65 years in a cohort sampled during active COVID-19. The sequencing input was peripheral blood. The CDR3 reads CSGRQGEGTEAFF. The CDR3 DNA is TGCAGCGGTAGACAGGGGGAAGGCACTGAAGCTTTCTTT.